Listed here is a single T cell receptor beta chain. The germline V gene has CDR1 LNHDA and CDR2 SQIVND (reference sequence). The CDR3 runs to 13 residues. V was clipped by 5 bases and J by 6 bases, with 14 bases between them. The data were taken from a study of T cell changes during pregnancy in multiple sclerosis. Data came from immunoSEQ multiplex PCR; TCRdb stores just in-frame clones and leaves some out. The data contain about 62,000 clones, 92% of them singletons. Sequenced here: peripheral blood, sampled in the second trimester of pregnancy. V is TRBV19 and J is TRBJ2-7, with D maybe TRBD2 (6 bases). This TCR was sampled from a female donor in good health, enrolled as a control in a pregnancy study. In DNA form, the CDR3 reads TGTGCCAGTAGTTTTCAGCTAGCGACCGAGCAGTACTTC. Its translation is CASSFQLATEQYF.